Listed below are T cell receptor beta chains from one sample, sequenced in a study of cytomegalovirus exposure and HLA in healthy donors. TCRdb's table, derived via immunoSEQ multiplex PCR, lists solely in-frame clones and lacks some. Among over 70,000 clones listed, roughly 78% were seen once. Material: PBMCs. The receptors shown here come from a male donor in good health and CMV-seropositive. Both conserved end residues are part of each CDR3. D genes are given only for firm matches. Rows give clone size only sometimes, using once, few, many, or a class for an expanded clone.

abundance,d_gene,v_gene,j_gene,CDR3nt,CDR3aa
NA,TRBD1,TRBV5-4,TRBJ2-7,TGTGCCAGCAGCTCTGGAGGACAGGGGTTAACCTACGAGCAGTACTTC,CASSSGGQGLTYEQYF
NA,NA,TRBV7-3,TRBJ1-1,TGTGCCAGCAGCCCTTATAACACTGAAGCTTTCTTT,CASSPYNTEAFF
NA,TRBD1,TRBV7-2,TRBJ2-1,TGTGCCAGCAGCTTAAGTTCAATGGGACAGGGTGACAATGAGCAGTTCTTC,CASSLSSMGQGDNEQFF
once,NA,TRBV7-8,TRBJ2-7,TGTGCCAGCAGCTTAGCTCCGGGCTACGAGCAGTACTTC,CASSLAPGYEQYF
NA,NA,TRBV6-5,TRBJ2-1,TGTGCCAGCAGTTACGACTGGGAGCGCCACAATGAGCAGTTCTTC,CASSYDWERHNEQFF
NA,TRBD2,TRBV5-1,TRBJ2-1,TGCGCCAGCAGCTCGACTAGCGGAGTTTTGGATGAGCAGTTCTTC,CASSSTSGVLDEQFF
NA,NA,TRBV5-1,TRBJ1-4,TGCGCCAGCAGCCCCGGGGGTAATGAAAAACTGTTTTTT,CASSPGGNEKLFF
NA,NA,TRBV4-3,TRBJ1-5,TGCGCCAGCAGCCAAGGGGTGGGGGCTGGGTGGCCCCAGCATTTT,CASSQGVGAGWPQHF
NA,TRBD1,TRBV28,TRBJ2-7,TGTGCCAGCAGAGACAGGGGAGGAAGCGAGCAGTACTTC,CASRDRGGSEQYF
NA,TRBD2,TRBV27,TRBJ2-7,TGTGCCAGCAGTCAACTAGCGGGAGGCTACGAGCAGTACTTC,CASSQLAGGYEQYF
NA,TRBD1,TRBV2,TRBJ2-7,TGTGCCAGCAGTGGGGCTAGGGACAGGGGGCACCAGGGCTCCTACGAGCAGTACTTC,CASSGARDRGHQGSYEQYF
NA,NA,TRBV7-2,TRBJ1-5,TGTGCCAGCAGCTTGCAGGGCTATCAGCCCCAGCATTTT,CASSLQGYQPQHF
NA,NA,TRBV21-1,TRBJ2-7,TGTGCCAGCAGCAAGGGTCTAGCGGGACCCTCCTACGAGCAGTACTTC,CASSKGLAGPSYEQYF
NA,TRBD1,TRBV7-9,TRBJ1-3,TGTGCCAGCAGCCAACTCGGGACAGGGGTAAACACCATATATTTT,CASSQLGTGVNTIYF
NA,TRBD1,TRBV6-1,TRBJ2-7,TGTGCCAGCAGCTTGACAGGGGGCGACTACGAGCAGTACTTC,CASSLTGGDYEQYF
NA,NA,TRBV10-2,TRBJ2-3,TGCGCCAGCAGGTACTACCGCACAGATACGCAGTATTTT,CASRYYRTDTQYF
NA,NA,TRBV27,TRBJ2-7,TGTGCCAGCGCCCGGGACACTCGATGGGGCGGGTCCTACGAGCAGTACTTC,CASARDTRWGGSYEQYF
NA,TRBD1,TRBV28,TRBJ2-5,TGTGCCAGCAGTGCACTTGGGACAGTCCAGACCCAGTACTTC,CASSALGTVQTQYF
NA,TRBD1,TRBV5-5,TRBJ1-2,TGTGCCAGCAGCTCCCAACAGGGGTTGAACTATGGCTACACCTTC,CASSSQQGLNYGYTF
NA,NA,TRBV6-1,TRBJ2-2,TGTGCCAGCAGTGAACAGAGACTAAGCGGGGAGCTGTTTTTT,CASSEQRLSGELFF
NA,NA,TRBV2,TRBJ1-5,TGTGCCAGCAGTGACAGGGGCGGACAGCCCCAGCATTTT,CASSDRGGQPQHF
NA,TRBD2,TRBV7-8,TRBJ2-1,TGTGCCAGCAGCTTATCACTAGCGGGAGAGATTGGCTATCGGAATGAGCAGTTCTTC,CASSLSLAGEIGYRNEQFF
NA,TRBD2,TRBV29-1,TRBJ2-5,TGCAGCGTTGAACCGGGAGGGGAGACCCAGTACTTC,CSVEPGGETQYF
NA,NA,TRBV28,TRBJ2-1,TGTGCCAGCAGGAAGGGTCTGCGGGTCCTATCCTACAATGAGCAGTTCTTC,CASRKGLRVLSYNEQFF
NA,TRBD1,TRBV15,TRBJ1-2,TGTGCCACCAGCAGAGATCGGACAGGGTATGGCTACACCTTC,CATSRDRTGYGYTF
NA,NA,TRBV6-5,TRBJ2-7,TGTGCCAGCAGAATTACATCCCTAAGCGGCGAGCAGTACTTC,CASRITSLSGEQYF
few,NA,TRBV7-2,TRBJ2-3,TGTGCCAGCAGCTTAAAGCCCTTACCCGTCGCAGATACGCAGTATTTT,CASSLKPLPVADTQYF
NA,TRBD1,TRBV27,TRBJ2-7,TGTGCCAGCAGTTTGACAGGGGTCTACGAGCAGTACTTC,CASSLTGVYEQYF
NA,TRBD2,TRBV5-1,TRBJ2-1,TGCGCCAGCAGCTTAGCGGGAGCAAACTACAATGAGCAGTTCTTC,CASSLAGANYNEQFF
NA,NA,TRBV29-1,TRBJ2-5,TGCAGCGGGTCAAGGGGGGGGTACCAAGAGACCCAGTACTTC,CSGSRGGYQETQYF
NA,NA,TRBV10-1,TRBJ2-7,TGCGCCAGCAGCCCGGACTTCTACGAGCAGTACTTC,CASSPDFYEQYF
NA,TRBD1,TRBV5-1,TRBJ2-3,TGCGCCAGCAGCCTTAGACAGGGGAGCACAGATACGCAGTATTTT,CASSLRQGSTDTQYF
once,NA,TRBV1,TRBJ2-2,TGCACCAGCAGCCAAGGAAAGCTAGCGGGATTCGCGGCCACCGGGGAGCTGTTTTTT,CTSSQGKLAGFAATGELFF
once,NA,TRBV5-4,TRBJ2-4,TGTGCCAGCAGCTTGGAAGGTCCAAGGGGGAACATTCAGTACTTC,CASSLEGPRGNIQYF
NA,TRBD1,TRBV2,TRBJ2-7,TGTGCCAGCACAGGACGAACGGGACAGGGTGTCTACGAGCAGTACTTC,CASTGRTGQGVYEQYF
NA,NA,TRBV4-1,TRBJ2-7,TGCGCCAGCAGCCCGGCCGGGGGCTCCTACGAGCAGTACTTC,CASSPAGGSYEQYF
NA,NA,TRBV7-9,TRBJ2-1,TGTTCCAGCAGCTTAGCGGACTTTCTCTCCTACAATGAGCAGTTCTTC,CSSSLADFLSYNEQFF
NA,TRBD1,TRBV5-8,TRBJ2-7,TGTGCCAGCACCGATTCGTGGAACAGGGGTGCATACGAGCAGTACTTC,CASTDSWNRGAYEQYF
NA,TRBD2,TRBV6-4,TRBJ2-3,TGTGCCAGCAGTGACGGTTTGGCGGGAGGGCCGATAGATACGCAGTATTTT,CASSDGLAGGPIDTQYF
few,NA,TRBV25-1,TRBJ2-3,TGTGCCAGCAGTGTAACAGATACGCAGTATTTT,CASSVTDTQYF
NA,NA,TRBV5-1,TRBJ2-3,TGCGCCAGCAGCTTGGTTCAGGCCACAGATACGCAGTATTTT,CASSLVQATDTQYF
NA,TRBD1,TRBV6-1,TRBJ2-1,TGTGCCAGCAGTGTCACCCAACAGGGGGCGCAGTTCTTC,CASSVTQQGAQFF
NA,TRBD2,TRBV5-4,TRBJ2-1,TGTGCCAGCAGCGCCCCGGGACTAGGGGGCAATGAGCAGTTCTTC,CASSAPGLGGNEQFF
NA,TRBD1,TRBV5-5,TRBJ2-5,TGTGCCAGCAGTCGTGGACAGGGTTTGGGGCAAGAGACCCAGTACTTC,CASSRGQGLGQETQYF
NA,NA,TRBV27,TRBJ2-7,TGTGCCAGCATGGACGGAGGAGCCTACGAGCAGTACTTC,CASMDGGAYEQYF
NA,NA,TRBV10-3,TRBJ2-6,TGTGCCATCAGTGAGCGTAGCTCTGGGGCCAACGTCCTGACTTTC,CAISERSSGANVLTF
NA,TRBD1,TRBV6-6,TRBJ2-3,TGTGCCAGCAGTCTTATAGGACAGGGGACAGATACGCAGTATTTT,CASSLIGQGTDTQYF
NA,NA,TRBV5-1,TRBJ2-4,TGCGCCAGCAGCTCCGGACTGATACTAGCCAAAAACATTCAGTACTTC,CASSSGLILAKNIQYF
NA,NA,TRBV6-1,TRBJ2-7,TGTGCCAGCGGCAGGGGAATCTACGAGCAGTACTTC,CASGRGIYEQYF
NA,NA,TRBV6-6,TRBJ1-4,TGTGCCAGCAGTAGAATCGGGAGTCAACTGTTTTTT,CASSRIGSQLFF
once,TRBD2,TRBV5-1,TRBJ2-3,TGCGCCAGCCGACTAGCGGCCTACACAGATACGCAGTATTTT,CASRLAAYTDTQYF
NA,TRBD2,TRBV7-9,TRBJ2-1,TGTGCCAGCAGCCTAGTCACTGCTAGCGGATCCTACAATGAGCAGTTCTTC,CASSLVTASGSYNEQFF
NA,NA,TRBV9,TRBJ2-7,TGTGCCAGCAGCGCCTTGTCCTCCGACGAGCAGTACTTC,CASSALSSDEQYF
NA,NA,TRBV6-1,TRBJ2-7,TGTGCCAGCAGTACTGCGGGGCATAGCTACGAGCAGTACTTC,CASSTAGHSYEQYF
NA,NA,TRBV6-1,TRBJ2-7,TGTGCCAGCAGACCGACTAGTTTCTACGAGCAGTACTTC,CASRPTSFYEQYF
NA,NA,TRBV2,TRBJ1-2,TGTGCCAGCAACGGTCTGCAGGGGTCCTCTGTGCTCACCTTC,CASNGLQGSSVLTF
NA,TRBD2,TRBV7-9,TRBJ2-3,TGTGCCAGCAGCTTACTTCCCGGGAGGGGCGGAACAGATACGCAGTATTTT,CASSLLPGRGGTDTQYF
NA,NA,TRBV19,TRBJ2-7,TGTGCCAGTAGTTTACGACAAAAACGGTCCTACGAGCAGTACTTC,CASSLRQKRSYEQYF
NA,NA,TRBV5-4,TRBJ2-4,TGTGCCAGCAGCTTGGATGGGGGACTAGCCAAAAACATTCAGTACTTC,CASSLDGGLAKNIQYF